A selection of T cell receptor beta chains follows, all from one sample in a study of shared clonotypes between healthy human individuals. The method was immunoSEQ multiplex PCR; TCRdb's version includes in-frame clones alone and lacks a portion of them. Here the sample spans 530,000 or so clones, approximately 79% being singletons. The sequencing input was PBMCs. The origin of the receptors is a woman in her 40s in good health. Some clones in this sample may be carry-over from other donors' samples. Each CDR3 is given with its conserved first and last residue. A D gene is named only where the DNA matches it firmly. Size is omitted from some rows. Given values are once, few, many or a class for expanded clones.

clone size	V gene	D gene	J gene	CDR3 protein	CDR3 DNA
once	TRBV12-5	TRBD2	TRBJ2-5	CASGLAGGETQYF	TGTGCTAGTGGTTTGGCGGGAGGGGAGACCCAGTACTTC
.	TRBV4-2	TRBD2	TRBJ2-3	CASSREASGRTGTDTQYF	TGTGCCAGCAGCCGAGAAGCTAGCGGTCGGACCGGCACAGATACGCAGTATTTT
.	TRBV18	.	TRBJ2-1	CASSQKREQFF	TGTGCCAGCTCACAAAAAAGAGAGCAGTTCTTC
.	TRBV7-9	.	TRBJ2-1	CASSPPSGNNEQFF	TGTGCCAGCAGCCCCCCTTCCGGCAACAATGAGCAGTTCTTC
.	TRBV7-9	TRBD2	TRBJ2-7	CASSVGTSGSRSEQYF	TGTGCCAGCAGCGTCGGGACTAGCGGGAGCAGGTCCGAGCAGTACTTC
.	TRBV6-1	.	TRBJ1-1	CASSQQGTTEAFF	TGTGCCAGCAGTCAACAGGGCACCACTGAAGCTTTCTTT
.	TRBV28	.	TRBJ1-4	CASSYGAGNEKLFF	TGTGCCAGCAGTTATGGGGCGGGTAATGAAAAACTGTTTTTT
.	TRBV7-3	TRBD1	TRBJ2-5	CASSSDRQETQYF	TGTGCCAGCAGCTCGGACAGGCAAGAGACCCAGTACTTC
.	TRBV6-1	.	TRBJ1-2	CASSDWVMGYGYTF	TGTGCCAGCAGTGATTGGGTGATGGGGTATGGCTACACCTTC
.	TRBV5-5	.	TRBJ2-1	CASSFDVPVSEQFF	TGTGCCAGCAGCTTTGACGTCCCGGTGAGTGAGCAGTTCTTC
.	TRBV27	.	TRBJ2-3	CASSPARSASTDTQYF	TGTGCCAGCAGTCCAGCAAGGAGCGCTAGCACAGATACGCAGTATTTT
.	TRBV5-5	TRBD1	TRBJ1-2	CASSPGGDSDFNYGYTF	TGTGCCAGCAGCCCCGGGGGGGACAGCGATTTTAACTATGGCTACACCTTC
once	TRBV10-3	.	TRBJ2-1	CAISEAGRGNHYNEQFF	TGTGCCATCAGTGAGGCAGGTCGCGGTAACCATTACAATGAGCAGTTCTTC
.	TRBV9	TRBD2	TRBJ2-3	CASSVAGGRGDTQYF	TGTGCCAGCAGCGTAGCGGGCGGGAGAGGTGATACGCAGTATTTT
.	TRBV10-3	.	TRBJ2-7	CAISESGTYEQYF	TGTGCCATCAGTGAGTCGGGTACCTACGAGCAGTACTTC
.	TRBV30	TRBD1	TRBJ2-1	CAWLGTGDWGYNEQFF	TGTGCCTGGCTGGGGACAGGGGATTGGGGGTACAATGAGCAGTTCTTC
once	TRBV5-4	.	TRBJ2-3	CASSLAASSTDTQYF	TGTGCCAGCAGCTTGGCGGCTTCTAGCACAGATACGCAGTATTTT
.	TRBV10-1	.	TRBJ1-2	CASSTDRRYGYTF	TGCGCCAGCAGTACAGACAGGCGCTATGGCTACACCTTC
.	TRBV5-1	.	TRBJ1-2	CASRTTPGNYGYTF	TGCGCCAGCAGAACCACACCGGGGAACTATGGCTACACCTTC
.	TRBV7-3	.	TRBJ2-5	CASSPTGLGIETQYF	TGTGCCAGCAGCCCTACGGGGTTAGGTATAGAGACCCAGTACTTC
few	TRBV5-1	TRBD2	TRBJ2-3	CASSSPRSRLAVTDTQYF	TGCGCCAGCAGCTCCCCGAGGAGCCGACTAGCCGTCACAGATACGCAGTATTTT
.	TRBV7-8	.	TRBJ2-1	CASSFRLATYNEQFF	TGTGCCAGCAGCTTCAGGCTAGCGACCTACAATGAGCAGTTCTTC
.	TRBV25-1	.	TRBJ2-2	CASSAQGGGLNTGELFF	TGTGCCAGCAGTGCCCAGGGGGGAGGGCTTAACACCGGGGAGCTGTTTTTT
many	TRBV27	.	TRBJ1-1	CASSLGGARGNTEAFF	TGTGCCAGCAGTTTAGGGGGGGCGCGGGGTAACACTGAAGCTTTCTTT
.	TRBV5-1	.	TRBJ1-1	CASSLFGSPGTEAFF	TGCGCCAGCAGCTTGTTCGGGTCACCTGGCACTGAAGCTTTCTTT
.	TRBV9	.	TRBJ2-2	CASSVGTSGKGDTGELFF	TGTGCCAGCAGCGTAGGGACCTCAGGGAAGGGGGACACCGGGGAGCTGTTTTTT
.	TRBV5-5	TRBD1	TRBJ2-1	CASSLRDRAYNEQFF	TGTGCCAGCAGCCTAAGGGACAGGGCCTACAATGAGCAGTTCTTC
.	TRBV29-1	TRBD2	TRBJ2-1	CSALFSGRSVGGQFF	TGCAGCGCTCTTTTTAGCGGGAGATCGGTCGGTGGGCAGTTCTTC
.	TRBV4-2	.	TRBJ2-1	CASSLDGEAYNEQFF	TGTGCCAGCAGCTTGGACGGGGAAGCCTACAATGAGCAGTTCTTC
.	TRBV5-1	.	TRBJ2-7	CASSSSSYEQYF	TGCGCCAGCAGCTCAAGCTCCTACGAGCAGTACTTC
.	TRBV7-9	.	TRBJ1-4	CASSLGGLHNEKLFF	TGTGCCAGCAGCTTAGGGGGACTGCACAATGAAAAACTGTTTTTT
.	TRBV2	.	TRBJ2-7	CASSVGQSDSYEQYF	TGTGCCAGCAGTGTCGGCCAGTCCGACTCCTACGAGCAGTACTTC
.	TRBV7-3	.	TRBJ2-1	CASSLIGGLKLRNEQFF	TGTGCCAGCAGCTTAATCGGGGGCCTAAAGCTCAGAAATGAGCAGTTCTTC